Listed here is a single T cell receptor (beta chain). TCRdb's copy holds only in-frame clones and misses some; the assay was immunoSEQ multiplex PCR. The sample consists of some 90,000 clones, 80% to 90% of them appearing once. The data are from a study of PD-L1 blockade in urothelial cancer. Study-level information: Prior chemotherapy in patients spanned 0 to 3 regimens.

Trimming took 3 bases from V and 0 from J, leaving 14 bases between them. There are 16 residues in the CDR3. CDR1 is MDHEN, CDR2 SYDVKM, per germline. The sample's time point: pretreatment peripheral blood. This clonotype was obtained from a woman over 75 with urothelial cancer. The sequencing here drew on PBMCs, taken around atezolizumab (anti-PD-L1) treatment. This sequence joins TRBV28 and TRBJ1-1; D is undetermined. Here the CDR3 reads CASSFFAKAMNTEAFF. The CDR3 bases are TGTGCCAGCAGTTTTTTCGCGAAAGCCATGAACACTGAAGCTTTCTTT.